These T cell receptor beta chains were read from a single sample in a study of neurological immune-mediated disorders. From the 5' RACE reads, TCRdb called clonotypes with MiXCR, one entry per CDR3 protein. This table has about 15,000 distinct CDR3 sequences, 3.5% appearing once. The sequenced sample was CD8+ T cells from blood. These receptors all stem from a woman between 40 and 50 years old in good health. The CDR3 runs from the conserved cysteine through the conserved F or W. The D gene is left open where the match is weak. The size of a clone is reported for some rows only, either as once, few or many, or as a class for expanded clones.

CDR3 protein	CDR3 DNA	D gene	V gene	J gene	clone size
CASSLTLTAAQETQYF	TGTGCCAGCAGTTTAACTTTGACAGCGGCCCAAGAGACCCAGTACTTC	-	TRBV27	TRBJ2-5	many
CATSRDSGGPYEQYF	TGTGCCACCAGCCGGGACAGTGGGGGGCCCTACGAGCAGTACTTC	-	TRBV15	TRBJ2-7	many
CASSSRRTQGNTEAFF	TGTGCCAGCAGCTCCCGACGGACACAGGGAAACACTGAAGCTTTCTTT	-	TRBV7-9	TRBJ1-1	many
CASSHGFLEQFF	TGTGCCAGCAGCCACGGGTTCTTAGAGCAGTTCTTC	-	TRBV14	TRBJ2-1	many
CASSLNRGPYNEQFF	TGTGCCAGCAGCTTGAACAGGGGGCCCTACAATGAGCAGTTCTTC	TRBD1	TRBV5-6	TRBJ2-1	many
CASSGGPTGELFF	TGCGCCAGCAGTGGAGGCCCCACCGGGGAGCTGTTTTTT	-	TRBV10-2	TRBJ2-2	many
CASSEHRGQETQYF	TGTGCCAGCAGTGAACATAGAGGTCAAGAGACCCAGTACTTC	-	TRBV6-6	TRBJ2-5	-
CASSLETSENEQFF	TGTGCCAGCAGCCTCGAGACTAGCGAGAATGAGCAGTTCTTC	TRBD2	TRBV7-6	TRBJ2-1	few
CASSYSTSTGELFF	TGTGCCAGCAGTTACTCGACGTCGACCGGGGAGCTGTTTTTT	-	TRBV6-5	TRBJ2-2	many
CSARGIGQGETQYF	TGCAGTGCTAGAGGGATAGGACAGGGGGAGACCCAGTACTTC	TRBD1	TRBV20-1	TRBJ2-5	many
CASSQEDSQLANEQFF	TGTGCCAGCAGCCAAGAGGACTCCCAGCTCGCAAATGAGCAGTTCTTC	-	TRBV3-1	TRBJ2-1	many
CSVAGTSFYNEQFF	TGCAGCGTTGCAGGGACTAGCTTCTACAATGAGCAGTTCTTC	TRBD2	TRBV29-1	TRBJ2-1	many
CASSSSGYTDTQYF	TGTGCCAGCAGCAGTAGCGGATACACAGATACGCAGTATTTT	-	TRBV7-2	TRBJ2-3	many
CASSPADRGKEQYF	TGTGCCAGCAGCCCCGCCGACAGGGGGAAAGAGCAGTACTTC	TRBD1	TRBV7-9	TRBJ2-7	many
CASSSRRTSVVDTQYF	TGTGCCAGCAGCTCCCGACGGACTAGCGTTGTGGATACGCAGTATTTT	TRBD2	TRBV5-6	TRBJ2-3	few
CASSSQETQYF	TGTGCCAGCAGCTCACAAGAGACCCAGTACTTC	-	TRBV7-9	TRBJ2-5	many
CASSSGDYEQYF	TGTGCCAGCAGCTCCGGGGATTACGAGCAGTACTTC	-	TRBV13	TRBJ2-7	-
CASTEGGGPAYEQYF	TGTGCCAGCACCGAGGGCGGGGGGCCTGCATACGAGCAGTACTTC	TRBD2	TRBV7-2	TRBJ2-7	many
CASSYESSGSSEQYF	TGTGCCAGCAGTTACGAGTCTAGCGGGAGTAGCGAGCAGTACTTC	TRBD2	TRBV6-6	TRBJ2-7	medium-sized
CSARDLGNTGELFF	TGCAGTGCTAGAGATCTTGGCAACACCGGGGAGCTGTTTTTT	-	TRBV20-1	TRBJ2-2	-
CASSASHAVSYEQYF	TGTGCCAGCAGCGCCTCCCATGCGGTTTCCTACGAGCAGTACTTC	-	TRBV9	TRBJ2-7	many
CSARDLTGNPYGYTF	TGCAGTGCTCGCGATTTGACAGGGAACCCCTATGGCTACACCTTC	TRBD1	TRBV20-1	TRBJ1-2	many
CTSSQAGTGGTIFNEQFF	TGTACCAGCAGCCAAGCGGGGACGGGAGGCACCATTTTTAATGAGCAGTTCTTC	TRBD2	TRBV11-2	TRBJ2-1	-
CASSLDRANTGELFF	TGTGCCAGCAGCTTAGACAGGGCGAACACCGGGGAGCTGTTTTTT	-	TRBV13	TRBJ2-2	many
CSGRDMNTEAFF	TGCAGTGGAAGGGACATGAACACTGAAGCTTTCTTT	-	TRBV29-1	TRBJ1-1	many
CASSFSGDSNQPQHF	TGCGCCAGCAGCTTCAGCGGGGACAGCAATCAGCCCCAGCATTTT	-	TRBV5-1	TRBJ1-5	medium-sized
CASSSDFYEQYF	TGCGCCAGCAGCTCAGACTTTTACGAGCAGTACTTC	-	TRBV5-1	TRBJ2-7	many
CASSLERPASGANVLTF	TGTGCCAGCAGTTTGGAAAGACCTGCTTCGGGGGCCAACGTCCTGACTTTC	-	TRBV7-9	TRBJ2-6	many
CASSYSRVDTQYF	TGTGCCAGCAGTTACTCAAGAGTAGATACGCAGTATTTT	-	TRBV6-6	TRBJ2-3	many
CASSTGQGAAGELFF	TGCGCCAGCAGCACAGGACAGGGGGCGGCCGGGGAGCTGTTTTTT	TRBD1	TRBV5-1	TRBJ2-2	many
CASSYSTASGTSDEQYF	TGTGCCAGCAGTTACTCGACAGCTAGCGGGACAAGTGATGAGCAGTACTTC	TRBD2	TRBV6-2/TRBV6-3	TRBJ2-7	-
CASRVQGGDTQYF	TGCGCCAGCAGAGTTCAGGGTGGGGATACGCAGTATTTT	-	TRBV5-1	TRBJ2-3	many
CASSLDLGQGREAFF	TGTGCCAGCAGTTTAGATTTGGGACAGGGACGAGAAGCTTTCTTT	TRBD1	TRBV28	TRBJ1-1	many
CSARDPDGPYEQYF	TGCAGTGCTAGAGATCCCGACGGACCCTACGAGCAGTACTTC	-	TRBV20-1	TRBJ2-7	many
CASSPAGTGELFF	TGTGCCAGCAGCCCCGCCGGCACCGGGGAGCTGTTTTTT	-	TRBV7-9	TRBJ2-2	many
CASSQDPAGGTGELFF	TGCGCCAGCAGCCAAGATCCAGCGGGAGGCACCGGGGAGCTGTTTTTT	TRBD2	TRBV4-3	TRBJ2-2	many
CASSPGTSGRGTQYF	TGCGCCAGCAGCCCGGGGACTAGCGGGAGGGGGACCCAGTACTTC	TRBD2	TRBV4-3	TRBJ2-5	many
CASSPVAGSYYEQYF	TGTGCCAGCAGCCCAGTGGCAGGGTCGTACTACGAGCAGTACTTC	-	TRBV3-1	TRBJ2-7	many
CASRKRKQGANGYTF	TGTGCCAGCAGGAAGAGGAAACAGGGGGCAAATGGCTACACCTTC	TRBD1	TRBV5-6	TRBJ1-2	many
CASSLGPRMGDTQYF	TGTGCCAGCAGTCTAGGGCCCCGGATGGGGGATACGCAGTATTTT	-	TRBV6-6	TRBJ2-3	many
CASSSRAYNSPLHF	TGTGCCAGCAGTTCCCGGGCCTATAATTCACCCCTCCACTTT	-	TRBV25-1	TRBJ1-6	many
CSARANGPAGLGELFF	TGCAGTGCTAGAGCCAACGGCCCAGCGGGCCTCGGGGAGCTGTTTTTT	-	TRBV20-1	TRBJ2-2	many
CATSAAGTVVGELFF	TGTGCCACCAGTGCCGCCGGGACAGTTGTCGGGGAGCTGTTTTTT	TRBD1	TRBV24-1	TRBJ2-2	many
CASSLRRMTTGGHEQYF	TGTGCCAGCAGTTTACGTCGGATGACGACAGGGGGCCACGAGCAGTACTTC	TRBD1	TRBV28	TRBJ2-7	many
CASSGDSRSSEYEQYF	TGTGCCAGCAGCGGAGATAGCCGGAGCAGCGAGTACGAGCAGTACTTC	-	TRBV7-9	TRBJ2-7	many
CASSYPRSGTGTYNEQFF	TGTGCCAGCAGTTACCCCCGATCCGGGACAGGGACCTACAATGAGCAGTTCTTC	TRBD1	TRBV6-5	TRBJ2-1	many
CASSKDEGHSYEQYF	TGTGCCAGCAGCAAAGATGAGGGCCACTCCTACGAGCAGTACTTC	-	TRBV21-1	TRBJ2-7	many
CASRPIPQGWGGYEQYF	TGTGCCAGCAGACCAATACCCCAGGGATGGGGCGGGTACGAGCAGTACTTC	-	TRBV6-5	TRBJ2-7	many
CASSLGLSGTYTDTQYF	TGTGCCAGCAGCTTAGGGCTAAGCGGGACGTACACAGATACGCAGTATTTT	TRBD2	TRBV11-2	TRBJ2-3	many
CSVGGGNTGELFF	TGCAGCGTTGGGGGGGGGAACACCGGGGAGCTGTTTTTT	TRBD2	TRBV29-1	TRBJ2-2	many
CASSQGPFTQYF	TGTGCCAGCAGCCAGGGTCCTTTTACCCAGTACTTC	-	TRBV5-6	TRBJ2-5	-
CASSPRMGEGQPQHF	TGCGCCAGCAGCCCAAGAATGGGGGAGGGACAGCCCCAGCATTTT	-	TRBV4-1	TRBJ1-5	many
CASSLRDGPGSNEKLFF	TGTGCCAGCAGCCTCCGTGACGGACCTGGTTCTAATGAAAAACTGTTTTTT	-	TRBV9	TRBJ1-4	many
CASSSYSSGRNEQFF	TGCGCCAGCAGTTCTTACTCTAGCGGGAGGAATGAGCAGTTCTTC	TRBD2	TRBV4-1	TRBJ2-1	many
CASSLLRGVNTEAFF	TGTGCCAGCAGCTTACTCCGAGGGGTGAACACTGAAGCTTTCTTT	-	TRBV7-2	TRBJ1-1	many